The sequence of this TCR beta chain was determined in a study of shared clonotypes between healthy human individuals. Findings and caveats of the study: Compared with clonotypes that all four donors shared, non-shared clonotypes had lower generation probabilities. Few donors limited the genetic and exposure-history diversity represented.

DNA at 200 ng, around 30,000 T cell genomes, went into sorted-subset replicate PCRs. Assay: immunoSEQ multiplex PCR; the TCRdb copy retains only in-frame clones and omits some. The data show a few hundred thousand clones, with over 95% seen just once and over 0.09% held by the top ten. On this clone: Its antigen is currently unknown.

CD8 cells classed as naive were CD45RO-negative and positively selected for CCR7, excluding terminally differentiated effector memory CD45RA+ cells. Trimming left V 1 base short and J 5 bases short, with 14 bases between. CDR1 SEHNR and CDR2 FQNEAQ come from the germline V gene (reference sequence). This CDR3 has 15 amino acids. The sample consisted of naive CD8+ T cells sorted from blood. The clonotype was recovered from a woman in her thirties in good health. The gene calls are TRBV7-9 and TRBJ1-2, with D possibly matching TRBD1 (6 bases). Here the CDR3 reads CASSLDRAPRYGYTF. As DNA, the CDR3 is TGTGCCAGCAGCTTAGACAGGGCCCCCCGGTATGGCTACACCTTC.